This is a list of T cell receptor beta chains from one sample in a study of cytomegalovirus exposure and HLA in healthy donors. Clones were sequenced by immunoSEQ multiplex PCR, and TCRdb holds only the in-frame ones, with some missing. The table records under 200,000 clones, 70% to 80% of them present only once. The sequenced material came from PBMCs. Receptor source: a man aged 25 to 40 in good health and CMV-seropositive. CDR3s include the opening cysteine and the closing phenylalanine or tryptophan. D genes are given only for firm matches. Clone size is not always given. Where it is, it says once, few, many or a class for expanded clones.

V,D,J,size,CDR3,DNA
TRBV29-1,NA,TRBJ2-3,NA,CSVELRGADTQYF,TGCAGCGTTGAGTTAAGGGGTGCAGATACGCAGTATTTT
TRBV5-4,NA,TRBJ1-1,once,CASSLPTETEAFF,TGTGCCAGCAGCTTACCCACAGAGACTGAAGCTTTCTTT
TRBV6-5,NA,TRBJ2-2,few,CASSYVPSGTGELFF,TGTGCCAGCAGTTACGTGCCATCGGGCACCGGGGAGCTGTTTTTT
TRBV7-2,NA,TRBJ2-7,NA,CASSLATGGLYEQYF,TGTGCCAGCAGCTTAGCAACAGGCGGCTTGTACGAGCAGTACTTC
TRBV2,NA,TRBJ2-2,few,CASSPDRGGTGELFF,TGTGCCAGCAGTCCCGATCGGGGTGGCACCGGGGAGCTGTTTTTT
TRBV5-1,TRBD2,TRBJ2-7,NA,CASSQIFSGGHYEQYF,TGCGCCAGCAGCCAAATCTTTAGCGGGGGTCACTACGAGCAGTACTTC
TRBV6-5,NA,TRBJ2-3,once,CASSYSGGGGLDTQYF,TGTGCCAGCAGTTACTCGGGTGGAGGGGGCTTAGATACGCAGTATTTT
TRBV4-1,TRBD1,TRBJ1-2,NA,CASSQAVPRQRDRLNYGYTF,TGCGCCAGCAGCCAAGCCGTGCCGCGACAACGGGACAGGTTAAACTATGGCTACACCTTC
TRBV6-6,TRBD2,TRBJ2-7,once,CASSYPQRGGRHEQYF,TGTGCCAGCAGTTACCCACAGCGGGGGGGCCGCCACGAGCAGTACTTC
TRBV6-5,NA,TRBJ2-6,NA,CASSLQESGANVLTF,TGTGCCAGCAGTTTACAGGAGTCTGGGGCCAACGTCCTGACTTTC
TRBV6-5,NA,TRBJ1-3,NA,CASSLASGNTIYF,TGTGCCAGCAGTTTGGCTTCTGGAAACACCATATATTTT
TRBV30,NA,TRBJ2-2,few,CAWIPGTNTGELFF,TGTGCCTGGATTCCGGGAACGAACACCGGGGAGCTGTTTTTT
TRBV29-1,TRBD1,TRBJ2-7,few,CSVVLTGGIYEQYF,TGCAGCGTTGTACTAACAGGGGGCATCTACGAGCAGTACTTC
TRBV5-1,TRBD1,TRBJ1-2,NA,CASSLSQGSLANYGYTF,TGCGCCAGCAGCTTGTCACAGGGGTCTCTAGCTAACTATGGCTACACCTTC
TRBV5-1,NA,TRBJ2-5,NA,CASSLEMGRGETQYF,TGCGCCAGCAGCTTGGAAATGGGCCGCGGGGAGACCCAGTACTTC
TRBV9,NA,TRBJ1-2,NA,CASSVGVGGGDYGYTF,TGTGCCAGCAGCGTAGGGGTTGGAGGGGGGGACTATGGCTACACCTTC
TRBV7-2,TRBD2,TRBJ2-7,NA,CASSLIQRGPYEQYF,TGTGCCAGCAGCTTGATCCAGCGGGGACCCTACGAGCAGTACTTC